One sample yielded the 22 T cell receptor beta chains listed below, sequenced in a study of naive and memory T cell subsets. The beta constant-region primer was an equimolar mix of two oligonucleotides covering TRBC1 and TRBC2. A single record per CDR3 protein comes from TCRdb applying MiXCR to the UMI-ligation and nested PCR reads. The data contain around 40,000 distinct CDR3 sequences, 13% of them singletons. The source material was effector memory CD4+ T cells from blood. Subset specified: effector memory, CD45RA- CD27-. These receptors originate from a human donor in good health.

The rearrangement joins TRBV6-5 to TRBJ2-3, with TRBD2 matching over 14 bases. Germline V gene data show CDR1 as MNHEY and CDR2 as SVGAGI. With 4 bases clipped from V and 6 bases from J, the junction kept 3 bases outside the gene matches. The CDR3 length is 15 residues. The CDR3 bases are TGTGCCAGCAGTTGGAGGACTAGCGGGAGGGATACGCAGTATTTT. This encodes CASSWRTSGRDTQYF.

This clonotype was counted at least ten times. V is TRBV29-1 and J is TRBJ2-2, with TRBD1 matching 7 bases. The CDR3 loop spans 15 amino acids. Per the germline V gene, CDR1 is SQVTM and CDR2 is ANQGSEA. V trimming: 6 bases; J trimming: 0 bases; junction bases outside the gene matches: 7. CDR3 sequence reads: CSVVRGQSNTGELFF. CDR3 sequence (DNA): TGCAGCGTCGTAAGGGGACAGTCGAACACCGGGGAGCTGTTTTTT.

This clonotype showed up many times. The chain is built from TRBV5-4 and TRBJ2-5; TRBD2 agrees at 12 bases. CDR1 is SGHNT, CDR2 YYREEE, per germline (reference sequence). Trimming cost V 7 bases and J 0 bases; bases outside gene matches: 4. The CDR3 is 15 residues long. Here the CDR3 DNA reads TGTGCCAGCGGACTAGCGGGACCGAACCAAGAGACCCAGTACTTC. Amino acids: CASGLAGPNQETQYF.

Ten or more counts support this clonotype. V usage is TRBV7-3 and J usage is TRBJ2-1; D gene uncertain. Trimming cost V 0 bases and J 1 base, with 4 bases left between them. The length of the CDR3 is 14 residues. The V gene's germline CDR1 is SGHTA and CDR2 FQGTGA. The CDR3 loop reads CASSLTGSYNEQFF. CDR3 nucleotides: TGTGCCAGCAGCTTAACGGGGTCCTACAATGAGCAGTTCTTC.

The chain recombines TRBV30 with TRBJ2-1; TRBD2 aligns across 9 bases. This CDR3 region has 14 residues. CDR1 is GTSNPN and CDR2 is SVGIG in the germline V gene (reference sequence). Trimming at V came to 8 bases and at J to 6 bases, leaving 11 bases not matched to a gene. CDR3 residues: CAGVRGRATNEQFF. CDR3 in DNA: TGTGCCGGAGTCCGCGGGAGGGCGACCAATGAGCAGTTCTTC.

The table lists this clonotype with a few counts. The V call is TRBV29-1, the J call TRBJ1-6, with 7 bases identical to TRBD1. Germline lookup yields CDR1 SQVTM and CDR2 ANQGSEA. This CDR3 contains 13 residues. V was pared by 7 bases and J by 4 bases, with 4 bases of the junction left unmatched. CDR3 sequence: CSARTGYNSPLHF. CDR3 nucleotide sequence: TGCAGCGCCCGGACAGGATATAATTCACCCCTCCACTTT.

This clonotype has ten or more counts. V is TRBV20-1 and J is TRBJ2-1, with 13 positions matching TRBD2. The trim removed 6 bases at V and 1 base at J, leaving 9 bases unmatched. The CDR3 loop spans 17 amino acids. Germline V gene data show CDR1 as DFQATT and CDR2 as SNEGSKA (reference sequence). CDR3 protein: CSAGGLAGATSYNEQFF. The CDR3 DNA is TGCAGTGCGGGCGGACTAGCGGGAGCAACTTCCTACAATGAGCAGTTCTTC.

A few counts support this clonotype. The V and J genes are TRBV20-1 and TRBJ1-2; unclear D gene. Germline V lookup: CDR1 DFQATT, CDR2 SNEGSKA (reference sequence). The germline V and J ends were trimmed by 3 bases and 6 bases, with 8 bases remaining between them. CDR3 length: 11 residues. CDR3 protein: CSARPGNGYTF. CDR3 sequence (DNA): TGCAGTGCTAGGCCCGGGAATGGCTACACCTTC.

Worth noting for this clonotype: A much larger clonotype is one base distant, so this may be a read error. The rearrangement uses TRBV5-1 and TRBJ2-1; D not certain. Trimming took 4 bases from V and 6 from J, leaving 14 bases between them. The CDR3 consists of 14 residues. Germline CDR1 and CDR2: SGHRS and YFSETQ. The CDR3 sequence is CASSADSLGNEQFF. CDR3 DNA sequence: TGCGCCAGCAGCGCAGACTCTCTGGGCAATGAGCAGTTCTTC.

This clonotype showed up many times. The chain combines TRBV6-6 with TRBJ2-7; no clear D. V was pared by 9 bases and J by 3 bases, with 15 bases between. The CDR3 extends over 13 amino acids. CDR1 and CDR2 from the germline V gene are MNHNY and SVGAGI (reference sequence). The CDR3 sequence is CASGERFFYEQYF. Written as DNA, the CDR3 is TGTGCCAGTGGGGAAAGGTTTTTCTACGAGCAGTACTTC.

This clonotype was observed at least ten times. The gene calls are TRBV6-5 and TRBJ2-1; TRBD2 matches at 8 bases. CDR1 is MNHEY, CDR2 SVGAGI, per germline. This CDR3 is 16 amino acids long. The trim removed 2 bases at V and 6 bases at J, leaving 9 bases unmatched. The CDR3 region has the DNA TGTGCCAGCAGTTACGGAAGCGGGGGAGCCCTCAATGAGCAGTTCTTC. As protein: CASSYGSGGALNEQFF.

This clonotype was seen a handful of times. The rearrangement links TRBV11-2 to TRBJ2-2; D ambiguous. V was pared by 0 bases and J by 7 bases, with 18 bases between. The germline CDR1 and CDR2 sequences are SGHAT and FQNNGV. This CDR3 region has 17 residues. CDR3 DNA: TGTGCCAGCAGCTTAGACGCATCGGGCTACTTTCTCGGGGAGCTGTTTTTT. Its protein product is CASSLDASGYFLGELFF.

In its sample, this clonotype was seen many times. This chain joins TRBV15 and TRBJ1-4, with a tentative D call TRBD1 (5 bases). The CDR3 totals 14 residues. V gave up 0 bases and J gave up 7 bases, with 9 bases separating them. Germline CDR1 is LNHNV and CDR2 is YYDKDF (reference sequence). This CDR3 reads CATSRDRGAEKLFF. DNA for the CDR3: TGTGCCACCAGCAGAGATAGGGGTGCTGAAAAACTGTTTTTT.

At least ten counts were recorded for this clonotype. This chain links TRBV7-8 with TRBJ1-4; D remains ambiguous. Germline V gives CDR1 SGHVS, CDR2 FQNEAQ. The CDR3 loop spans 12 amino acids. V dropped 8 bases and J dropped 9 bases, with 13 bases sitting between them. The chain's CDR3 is CASAAGPQKLFF. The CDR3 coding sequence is TGTGCCAGCGCGGCAGGACCTCAAAAACTGTTTTTT. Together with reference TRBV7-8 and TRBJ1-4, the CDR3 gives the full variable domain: GAGVSQSPRYKVAKRGQDVALRCDPISGHVSLFWYQQALGQGPEFLTYFQNEAQLDKSGLPSDRFFAERPEGSVSTLKIQRTQQEDSAVYLCASAAGPQKLFFGSGTQLSVL.

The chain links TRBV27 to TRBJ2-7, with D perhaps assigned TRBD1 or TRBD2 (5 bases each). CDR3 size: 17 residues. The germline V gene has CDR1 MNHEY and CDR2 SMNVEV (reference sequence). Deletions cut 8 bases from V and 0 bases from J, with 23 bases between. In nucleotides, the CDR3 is TGTGCCAGCCGTGGCAGTGGGGGACGGGGTTCCTCCTACGAGCAGTACTTC. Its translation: CASRGSGGRGSSYEQYF.

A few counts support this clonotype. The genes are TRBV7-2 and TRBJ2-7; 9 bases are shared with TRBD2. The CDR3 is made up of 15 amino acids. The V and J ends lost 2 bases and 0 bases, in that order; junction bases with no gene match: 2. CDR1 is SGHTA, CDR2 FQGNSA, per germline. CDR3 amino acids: CASSLKREASYEQYF. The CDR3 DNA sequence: TGTGCCAGCAGCTTAAAGCGGGAGGCCTCCTACGAGCAGTACTTC.

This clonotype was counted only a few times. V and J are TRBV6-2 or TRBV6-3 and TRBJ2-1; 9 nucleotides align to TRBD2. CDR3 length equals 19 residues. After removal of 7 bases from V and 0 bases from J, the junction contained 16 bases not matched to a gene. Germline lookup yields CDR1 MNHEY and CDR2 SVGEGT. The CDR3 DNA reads TGTGCCAGCATTGGCCGACTAGCGGCTAAGCTTAGCTCCTACAATGAGCAGTTCTTC. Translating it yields CASIGRLAAKLSSYNEQFF.

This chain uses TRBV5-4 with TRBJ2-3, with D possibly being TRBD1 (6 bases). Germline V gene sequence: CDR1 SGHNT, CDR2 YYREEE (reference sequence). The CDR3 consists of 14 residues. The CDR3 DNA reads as TGTGCTTGGCAGCGTCGACAGGCCACAGATACGCAGTATTTT. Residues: CAWQRRQATDTQYF.

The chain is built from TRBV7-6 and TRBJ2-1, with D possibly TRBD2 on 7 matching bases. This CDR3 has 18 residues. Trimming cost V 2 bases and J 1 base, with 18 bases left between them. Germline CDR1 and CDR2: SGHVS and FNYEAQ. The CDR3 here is CASSLRRGGLASYNEQFF. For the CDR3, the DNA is TGTGCCAGCAGCTTAAGGAGGGGGGGCCTAGCTTCCTACAATGAGCAGTTCTTC.

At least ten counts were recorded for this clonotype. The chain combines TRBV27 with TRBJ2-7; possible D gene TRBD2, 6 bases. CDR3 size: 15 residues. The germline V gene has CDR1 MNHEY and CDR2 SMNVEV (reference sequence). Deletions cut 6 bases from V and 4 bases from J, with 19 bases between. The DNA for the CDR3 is TGTGCCAGCAGCCCTTCCCGGGACTCCGCATACGAGCAGTACTTC. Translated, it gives CASSPSRDSAYEQYF.

CDR3 loop: CASSLGISGRLSSYNEQFF. The CDR3 DNA follows: TGTGCCAGCAGCTTAGGTATTAGCGGGCGCTTAAGCTCCTACAATGAGCAGTTCTTC. This sequence joins TRBV7-9 and TRBJ2-1; 7 nucleotides agree with TRBD2. The V and J ends lost 1 base and 0 bases, in that order; junction bases with no gene match: 12. CDR3 length equals 19 residues. Germline lookup yields CDR1 SEHNR and CDR2 FQNEAQ (reference sequence).

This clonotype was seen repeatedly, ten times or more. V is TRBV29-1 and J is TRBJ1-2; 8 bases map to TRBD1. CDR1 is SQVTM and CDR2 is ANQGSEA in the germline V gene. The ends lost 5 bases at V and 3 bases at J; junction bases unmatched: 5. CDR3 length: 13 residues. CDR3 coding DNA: TGCAGCGTTCAAGGACAGGGACACTATGGCTACACCTTC. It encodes CSVQGQGHYGYTF. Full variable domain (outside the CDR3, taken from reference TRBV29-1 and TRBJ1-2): SAVISQKPSRDICQRGTSLTIQCQVDSQVTMMFWYRQQPGQSLTLIATANQGSEATYESGFVIDKFPISRPNLTFSTLTVSNMSPEDSSIYLCSVQGQGHYGYTFGSGTRLTVV.